Presented here are 30 T cell receptor beta chains from one specimen sequenced in a study of OX40 agonist ivuxolimab in advanced cancers. The protocol used for the library was the immunoSEQ multiplex PCR assay. Not all clones reach the TCRdb copy of this immuneACCESS table, which keeps in-frame sequences only. Checked studies attribute under half of the gap to unresolved V genes and leave the rest unexplained. Recorded for this sample are 55,000 to 60,000 clones; roughly four fifths of them occurred a single time. 0.7% to 0.8% of the sample comes from the top ten. The material sequenced was CD4+ or CD8+ T cells sorted from blood, taken in a trial of the OX40 agonist ivuxolimab. These receptors were taken from an adult with an advanced solid tumor such as melanoma, head and neck, liver or kidney cancer.

The genes are TRBV19 and TRBJ2-7; D possibly corresponds to TRBD1 (5 bases). Germline assignment: CDR1 LNHDA and CDR2 SQIVND (reference sequence). The CDR3 runs to 13 residues. The CDR3 loop is CATSPGYGYEQYF. CDR3 nucleotide sequence: TGTGCAACGTCACCAGGGTACGGCTACGAGCAGTACTTC.

As concerns this clone: At one boundary the junction diverges from the germline segment, which might be a read error. The CDR3 region is CASSTGLNTEAFF. The CDR3 region has the DNA TGTGCCAGCAGCACCGGACTGAACACTGAAGCTTTCTTT. The rearrangement joins TRBV5-1 to TRBJ1-1; D is unresolved. Germline assignment: CDR1 SGHRS and CDR2 YFSETQ. The CDR3 extends over 13 amino acids.

V and J are TRBV6-1 and TRBJ2-5; TRBD2 agrees at 7 bases. Germline assignment: CDR1 MNHNS and CDR2 SASEGT. The CDR3 is 13 residues long. Trimming at V came to 6 bases and at J to 3 bases, leaving 4 bases not matched to a gene. CDR3 DNA sequence: TGTGCCAGCAGCAACGGACTAGAAGAGACCCAGTACTTC. It specifies CASSNGLEETQYF.

Only one count was recorded for this clone. This sequence joins TRBV6-6 and TRBJ1-4; 7 bases align to TRBD1. V trimming: 4 bases; J trimming: 8 bases; junction bases outside the gene matches: 7. Germline loops: CDR1 MNHNY, CDR2 SVGAGI (reference sequence). CDR3 length equals 14 residues. CDR3 bases: TGTGCCAGCAGTTCCGGACAGGAGGGAGAAAAACTGTTTTTT. Its protein product is CASSSGQEGEKLFF.

This rearrangement joins TRBV2 to TRBJ2-7, with 7 bases matching TRBD2. The CDR3 totals 12 residues. CDR1 and CDR2 (germline): SNHLY, FYNNEI. The V segment lost 7 bases and the J segment 6 bases; nucleotides outside the gene matches: 6. DNA for the CDR3: TGTGCCAGCAATAGGGGACTATCCGAGCAGTACTTC. This sequence encodes CASNRGLSEQYF.

The rearrangement joins TRBV2 to TRBJ2-7, with 10 bases that match TRBD1. J gave up 7 bases and V 0 bases, and 6 bases lay outside the gene matches. The CDR3 is 15 amino acids. Looked up from germline, CDR1 is SNHLY and CDR2 is FYNNEI. The CDR3 region is CASSEAGTGAKEQYF. CDR3 sequence (DNA): TGTGCCAGCAGTGAAGCCGGGACAGGGGCGAAGGAGCAGTACTTC.

The rearrangement joins TRBV6-1 to TRBJ2-7; 10 bases line up with TRBD1. With 0 bases clipped from V and 3 bases from J, the junction kept 2 bases outside the gene matches. Germline CDR1 reads MNHNS; CDR2 reads SASEGT. This CDR3 spans 15 amino acids. The CDR3 coding sequence is TGTGCCAGCAGTGAAGCAGGGACAGGGGTCTACGAGCAGTACTTC. Its translation is CASSEAGTGVYEQYF.

The chain employs TRBV12-2 and TRBJ1-6. TRBV12-2 is shown as a pseudogene. The CDR3 is 13 residues long. This chain's CDR3 is CASRLVGNSPLHF. CDR3 sequence (DNA): TGTGCAAGTCGCTTAGTCGGGAATTCACCCCTCCACTTT.

V gene TRBV5-1 combines with J gene TRBJ1-1, with D unclear. Trimming stripped 3 bases from V and 2 bases from J, with 14 bases between. Per the germline V gene, CDR1 is SGHRS and CDR2 is YFSETQ. The CDR3 covers 15 residues. The DNA of the CDR3 is TGCGCCAGCAGCTCCGACCCGACAACCAACACTGAAGCTTTCTTT. Protein: CASSSDPTTNTEAFF. The complete variable domain, with remaining parts taken from reference TRBV5-1 and TRBJ1-1, reads KAGVTQTPRYLIKTRGQQVTLSCSPISGHRSVSWYQQTPGQGLQFLFEYFSETQRNKGNFPGRFSGRQFSNSRSEMNVSTLELGDSALYLCASSSDPTTNTEAFFGQGTRLTVV.

This chain links TRBV7-3 with TRBJ2-2, with D possibly TRBD1 on 5 matching bases. The CDR3 loop spans 13 amino acids. V shed 7 bases and J shed 1 base, with 7 bases lying between them. Looked up from germline, CDR1 is SGHTA and CDR2 is FQGTGA. This chain's CDR3 is CASKRGNTGELFF. CDR3 nucleotides: TGTGCCAGCAAAAGGGGGAACACCGGGGAGCTGTTTTTT.

This clone turned up a few times. The chain recombines TRBV25-1 with TRBJ1-2; D unresolved. Germline V gene sequence: CDR1 MGHDK, CDR2 SYGVNS. The CDR3 has 14 amino acids. With 1 base removed from V and 4 bases from J, the gap between germline ends came to 10 bases. DNA for the CDR3: TGTGCCAGCAGTGAATCTGTGACGGCCTATGGCTACACCTTC. Encoded protein: CASSESVTAYGYTF.

The rearrangement uses TRBV19 and TRBJ1-6; D not certain. Germline V gene lookup returns CDR1 LNHDA and CDR2 SQIVND (reference sequence). The ends were cut back, 1 base at V and 8 bases at J, with 12 bases in the middle. This CDR3 is built from 15 residues. The CDR3 nucleotides are TGTGCCAGTAGTATAGGGACTCTAGGTGATTCACCCCTCCACTTT. Protein product: CASSIGTLGDSPLHF.

The rearrangement uses TRBV5-4 and TRBJ2-5; D tentatively reads TRBD1 or TRBD2 (5 bases each). V lost 4 bases and J lost 3, with 10 bases in between. Germline V gives CDR1 SGHNT, CDR2 YYREEE (reference sequence). The CDR3 runs to 13 residues. CDR3 coding DNA: TGTGCCAGCAGCCAAATGGGGGAAGAGACCCAGTACTTC. Translated: CASSQMGEETQYF. The full variable domain, in which reference TRBV5-4 and TRBJ2-5 provide the parts outside the CDR3, is ETGVTQSPTHLIKTRGQQVTLRCSSQSGHNTVSWYQQALGQGPQFIFQYYREEENGRGNFPPRFSGLQFPNYSSELNVNALELDDSALYLCASSQMGEETQYFGPGTRLLVL.

The chain recombines TRBV5-6 with TRBJ2-1; 13 nucleotides agree with TRBD2. The CDR3 totals 17 residues. The germline CDR1 and CDR2 sequences are SGHDT and YYEEEE. V lost 4 bases to trimming and J lost 10 bases; unmatched junction nucleotides: 14. This CDR3 is CASSLPPGTSGTWEQFF. DNA of the CDR3: TGTGCCAGCAGCCTCCCCCCCGGGACTAGCGGGACGTGGGAGCAGTTCTTC.

The rearrangement links TRBV10-2 to TRBJ1-6; no definite D call. The CDR3 spans 14 residues. The germline V gene encodes CDR1 WSHSY and CDR2 SAAADI. Trimming removed 3 bases at V and 8 bases at J, with 11 bases between. This CDR3 is CASSDTPEDSPLHF. The CDR3 nucleotides read TGCGCCAGCAGTGATACACCCGAAGATTCACCCCTCCACTTT.

The chain carries TRBV6-1 and TRBJ1-2; 8 nucleotides agree with TRBD1. The length of the CDR3 is 16 residues. Germline-derived CDR1 and CDR2 are MNHNS and SASEGT. The ends lost 2 bases at V and 3 bases at J; junction bases unmatched: 8. CDR3 in amino acids: CASSEKRDRGHYGYTF. CDR3 sequence (DNA): TGTGCCAGCAGTGAAAAGCGTGACAGGGGCCACTATGGCTACACCTTC.

This clone was seen only once. The chain links TRBV2 to TRBJ1-5; TRBD1 is a possible D gene (5 bases). This CDR3 region has 14 residues. The V and J ends lost 6 bases and 7 bases respectively, with 16 bases between them. Germline assignment: CDR1 SNHLY and CDR2 FYNNEI. The CDR3 is CASRDTGMWQPQHF. CDR3 bases: TGTGCCAGCAGGGACACTGGGATGTGGCAGCCCCAGCATTTT.

This clone was counted once. The chain combines TRBV2 with TRBJ2-5; D may correspond to TRBD1 or TRBD2 (5 bases each). Deletions cut 4 bases from V and 1 base from J, with 10 bases between. Germline V gene lookup returns CDR1 SNHLY and CDR2 FYNNEI. There are 14 residues in the CDR3. The CDR3 coding sequence is TGTGCCAGCAGTGGGTTGGGGGTCCAAGAGACCCAGTACTTC. Protein product: CASSGLGVQETQYF.

This rearrangement joins TRBV29-1 to TRBJ2-5, with 7 bases identical to TRBD2. V shed 6 bases, J shed 5 bases, and the junction held 9 bases outside the gene matches. Looked up from germline, CDR1 is SQVTM and CDR2 is ANQGSEA. This CDR3 contains 13 residues. The CDR3 reads CSVAGVLGETQYF. The CDR3 nucleotides read TGCAGCGTGGCGGGGGTCCTGGGGGAGACCCAGTACTTC.

This chain links TRBV9 with TRBJ2-7, with 10 bases identical to TRBD1. The CDR3 consists of 15 residues. J was trimmed by 7 bases and V by 3 bases; bases with no gene match: 10. In germline, CDR1 is SGDLS, CDR2 YYNGEE. CDR3 region: CASSDRQGAPGEQYF. The DNA for the CDR3 is TGTGCCAGCAGCGACAGACAGGGGGCGCCTGGAGAGCAGTACTTC.

This chain joins TRBV5-4 and TRBJ1-1; 8 bases align to TRBD1. This CDR3 comprises 16 residues. With V trimmed by 0 bases and J by 2 bases, 6 bases remained unmatched. From germline, CDR1 is SGHNT and CDR2 YYREEE (reference sequence). CDR3 sequence: CASSLAATGVNTEAFF. The DNA for the CDR3 is TGTGCCAGCAGCTTGGCTGCGACAGGGGTAAACACTGAAGCTTTCTTT.

The V gene is TRBV11-2, the J gene TRBJ2-7, with D unresolved. CDR1 SGHAT and CDR2 FQNNGV come from the germline V gene. The CDR3 is 17 residues long. Trimming shortened V by 5 bases and J by 6 bases, and 26 bases separated the two germline ends. This CDR3 reads CASSPGRISAKIPEQYF. The CDR3 DNA reads as TGTGCCAGCAGCCCCGGAAGAATTTCCGCCAAGATCCCCGAGCAGTACTTC. The full variable domain, with the rest looked up from reference TRBV11-2 and TRBJ2-7, is EAGVAQSPRYKIIEKRQSVAFWCNPISGHATLYWYQQILGQGPKLLIQFQNNGVVDDSQLPKDRFSAERLKGVDSTLKIQPAKLEDSAVYLCASSPGRISAKIPEQYFGPGTRLTVT.

The CDR3 region is CASSLTLGTEAFF. The CDR3 nucleotides read TGTGCCAGCAGCTTGACCCTGGGGACTGAAGCTTTCTTT. This chain uses TRBV5-4 with TRBJ1-1; the D is unclear. Trimming took off 1 base at V and 5 bases at J, with 9 bases between the two ends. This CDR3 contains 13 residues. Germline-derived CDR1 and CDR2 are SGHNT and YYREEE (reference sequence).

Worth noting for this clone: Other DNA variants within this sample encode the same CDR3. The V call is TRBV29-1, the J call TRBJ1-2; possible D gene TRBD1, 5 bases. The V end was cut by 4 bases, the J end by 1 base, with 10 bases between. This CDR3 contains 13 residues. The germline V gene has CDR1 SQVTM and CDR2 ANQGSEA. This CDR3 reads CSVAPGNNYGYTF. The CDR3 DNA sequence: TGCAGCGTTGCTCCAGGGAATAACTATGGCTACACCTTC.

This chain uses TRBV6-4 with TRBJ1-2, with D possibly matching TRBD1 (5 bases). V dropped 0 bases and J dropped 4 bases, with 15 bases sitting between them. Germline-derived CDR1 and CDR2 are MRHNA and SNTAGT. This CDR3 region has 16 residues. CDR3 region: CASSDSRQGNTYGYTF. The CDR3 DNA reads TGTGCCAGCAGTGACTCTCGGCAGGGTAATACCTATGGCTACACCTTC.

The rearrangement uses TRBV5-4 and TRBJ1-6, with D unclear. Germline V lookup: CDR1 SGHNT, CDR2 YYREEE (reference sequence). The CDR3 has 18 amino acids. The V end lost 0 bases, the J end lost 0 bases, and 13 bases lay between the germline ends. CDR3 in amino acids: CASSLVAPKPSYNSPLHF. In DNA form, the CDR3 reads TGTGCCAGCAGCTTGGTGGCTCCTAAGCCCTCCTATAATTCACCCCTCCACTTT.

The J gene is TRBJ2-5, the V gene TRBV14; D possibly matches TRBD1 or TRBD2 (5 bases each). The CDR3 totals 14 residues. CDR1 and CDR2 (germline): SGHDN, FVKESK. Trimming took off 1 base at V and 7 bases at J, with 13 bases between the two ends. The CDR3 DNA reads as TGTGCCAGCAGCCAAGTAGGGGACGCTTCGACCCAGTACTTC. Translating gives CASSQVGDASTQYF.

The chain joins TRBV10-2 to TRBJ2-5; no reliable D call. The CDR3 consists of 15 residues. V was shortened by 6 bases and J by 5 bases, with 19 bases between the two germline ends. Per germline, CDR1 WSHSY and CDR2 SAAADI. The CDR3 spells CASRDGRPFAETQYF. The CDR3 region has the DNA TGCGCCAGCAGAGACGGGCGTCCGTTTGCGGAGACCCAGTACTTC.

The V call is TRBV6-5, the J call TRBJ2-7, with 7 bases lining up with TRBD1. The germline V gene has CDR1 MNHEY and CDR2 SVGAGI. CDR3 length: 14 residues. Trimming removed 7 bases from V and 0 bases from J; junction bases left unmatched: 6. The CDR3 DNA reads TGTGCCAGCAACATACAGGGGTTCTCCTACGAGCAGTACTTC. Translation: CASNIQGFSYEQYF.

DNA for the CDR3: TGTGCCAGCAGTTACTACTCCGGGGGGACGAACACTGAAGCTTTCTTT. The encoded protein is CASSYYSGGTNTEAFF. V gene TRBV6-5 combines with J gene TRBJ1-1; D is possibly TRBD1 (5 bases). Trimming removed 1 base at V and 1 base at J, with 13 bases between. Germline V gene lookup returns CDR1 MNHEY and CDR2 SVGAGI. The CDR3 contains 16 residues.